This T cell receptor beta chain was found in a study of T cell repertoires in cytomegalovirus infection. Across the study: Public TCR beta signatures were indicative of both CMV infection and a matching HLA type. Study-level findings and limits: CMV-specific TCR beta clonotypes restricted by HLA-C were the ones dominating the ex vivo response. Summed public TCR beta family frequency identified CMV carriers bearing the relevant HLA.

TCRdb reprocessed the reads via MiXCR and lists one record per CDR3 protein. The data contain under 800,000 distinct CDR3 sequences, about 24% of them seen just once; the ten biggest clones take up 7% to 9%. Germline V CDR1 and CDR2: SEHNR, FQNEAQ (reference sequence). V lost 10 bases, J lost 8 bases, and 23 bases lay in between. There are 14 residues in the CDR3. With regard to this clonotype: Its antigen is still unknown.

The rearrangement uses TRBV7-9 and TRBJ1-2, with D tentatively TRBD1 (5 bases). Sequenced input: CD8+ T cells from PBMCs. This TCR was recovered from a human donor in good health (CMV status not recorded). Some clones in this sample may be carry-over from other donors' samples. The CDR3 protein is CANIRSGGVEGYTF. The CDR3, as DNA: TGTGCCAACATCCGATCGGGGGGGGTGGAGGGCTACACCTTC.